These 26 T cell receptor beta chains were sequenced from one sample in a study of T cell responses to AZD1222 COVID-19 vaccine. The repertoire was sequenced with immunoSEQ multiplex PCR; TCRdb's copy has only in-frame clones and lacks some. The sample includes 75,000 to 100,000 clones, about 90% of them seen just once. The input for sequencing was peripheral blood, taken on day 0 of AZD1222 vaccination. These receptors were taken from an adult in good health.

This clone has a single count. This chain connects TRBV4-1 to TRBJ2-7, with D perhaps TRBD2 (5 bases). The germline V gene encodes CDR1 MGHRA and CDR2 YSYEKL. The length of the CDR3 is 14 residues. V lost 4 bases, J lost 2 bases, and 12 bases lay in between. The CDR3 is CASSRAQRPYEQYF. In DNA form, the CDR3 reads TGCGCCAGCAGCCGGGCGCAGCGGCCCTACGAGCAGTACTTC.

In this sample, this clone turned up once. This chain uses TRBV5-5 with TRBJ1-5, with 10 bases aligning to TRBD1. With 4 bases clipped from V and 7 bases from J, the junction kept 5 bases outside the gene matches. CDR1 and CDR2 from the germline V gene are SGHKS and YYEKEE (reference sequence). The CDR3 consists of 14 residues. CDR3 nucleotide sequence: TGTGCCAGCAGCACTGGGACAGGGGCCCAGCCCCAGCATTTT. This sequence encodes CASSTGTGAQPQHF.

The genes are TRBV28 and TRBJ2-3, with 7 bases matching TRBD2. CDR1 is MDHEN and CDR2 is SYDVKM in the germline V gene. V shed 4 bases and J 1 base; nucleotides not matched to a gene: 2. The CDR3 covers 14 residues. CDR3 DNA: TGTGCCAGCAGTTCGGGGGGTCGCACAGATACGCAGTATTTT. Translating it yields CASSSGGRTDTQYF.

This chain uses TRBV2 with TRBJ2-7, with a weak D call TRBD2 (7 bases). V was cut by 3 bases and J by 3 bases, with 12 bases left in between. Germline CDR1 reads SNHLY; CDR2 reads FYNNEI. The CDR3 extends over 14 amino acids. The CDR3 region is CASSDGGGGYEQYF. The CDR3 DNA reads as TGTGCCAGCAGTGATGGGGGCGGGGGCTACGAGCAGTACTTC. The full variable domain, completed using reference TRBV2 and TRBJ2-7, is EPEVTQTPSHQVTQMGQEVILRCVPISNHLYFYWYRQILGQKVEFLVSFYNNEISEKSEIFDDQFSVERPDGSNFTLKIRSTKLEDSAMYFCASSDGGGGYEQYFGPGTRLTVT.

Here the CDR3 reads CASSGGGVGELFF. CDR3 in DNA: TGTGCCAGTAGTGGAGGGGGCGTCGGGGAGCTGTTTTTT. The chain couples TRBV19 to TRBJ2-2; D is possibly TRBD1 (7 bases). The V end was cut by 5 bases, the J end by 7 bases, with 11 bases between. Germline V CDR1 and CDR2: LNHDA, SQIVND (reference sequence). The length of the CDR3 is 13 residues.

CDR3 DNA: TGTGCCAGCAGCCTACCCGGGACTAGCGGGAGCGGGTTCTTC. It translates to CASSLPGTSGSGFF. V gene TRBV7-3 combines with J gene TRBJ2-1, with 14 bases fitting TRBD2. Germline V gene lookup returns CDR1 SGHTA and CDR2 FQGTGA. Germline trimming cut 5 bases from V and 15 bases from J; bases unmatched to any gene: 9. This CDR3 is built from 14 residues.

J is TRBJ2-7 and V is TRBV7-9; TRBD1 or TRBD2 may be the D gene (5 bases each). The V end was cut by 4 bases, the J end by 3 bases, with 13 bases between. This CDR3 has 14 amino acids. CDR1 is SEHNR, CDR2 FQNEAQ, per germline (reference sequence). CDR3 nucleotides: TGTGCCAGCAGCTCCGGGACGGCATACTACGAGCAGTACTTC. Translated: CASSSGTAYYEQYF.

The rearrangement uses TRBV7-3 and TRBJ2-7, with 12 positions matching TRBD2. CDR1 and CDR2 (germline): SGHTA, FQGTGA. V lost 4 bases and J lost 5; bases outside the gene matches: 3. The CDR3 sequence is 14 residues long. The CDR3 nucleotides are TGTGCCAGCAGCTACGGGACTAGCGGGCACGAGCAGTACTTC. Translating gives CASSYGTSGHEQYF.

The chain couples TRBV19 to TRBJ1-2, with TRBD1 identical over 12 bases. V gave up 6 bases and J gave up 6 bases; unmatched junction bases: 11. There are 16 residues in the CDR3. Germline CDR1 reads LNHDA; CDR2 reads SQIVND (reference sequence). The CDR3 here is CASSLEAGQGANGYTF. The CDR3 coding sequence is TGTGCCAGTAGCCTGGAGGCGGGACAGGGGGCGAATGGCTACACCTTC. The full variable domain, with the rest looked up from reference TRBV19 and TRBJ1-2, is DGGITQSPKYLFRKEGQNVTLSCEQNLNHDAMYWYRQDPGQGLRLIYYSQIVNDFQKGDIAEGYSVSREKKESFPLTVTSAQKNPTAFYLCASSLEAGQGANGYTFGSGTRLTVV.

This clone was found once. The genes are TRBV7-2 and TRBJ2-5, with D tentatively TRBD1 or TRBD2 (6 bases each). This CDR3 spans 14 amino acids. CDR1 and CDR2 from the germline V gene are SGHTA and FQGNSA. Trimming took 5 bases from V and 4 from J, leaving 14 bases between them. The DNA for the CDR3 is TGTGCCAGCAGCGTAGTCGGGGGCGGAGAGACCCAGTACTTC. It encodes CASSVVGGGETQYF.

Here the CDR3 reads CASSRGQPPSFF. As DNA, the CDR3 is TGTGCCAGCAGCCGGGGACAGCCCCCGAGCTTCTTC. This chain joins TRBV7-3 and TRBJ2-1; 7 bases fit TRBD1. The CDR3 is 12 amino acids. Germline V gives CDR1 SGHTA, CDR2 FQGTGA. Trimming removed 5 bases from V and 16 bases from J; junction bases left unmatched: 11. The full variable domain, completed using reference TRBV7-3 and TRBJ2-1, is GAGVSQTPSNKVTEKGKYVELRCDPISGHTALYWYRQSLGQGPEFLIYFQGTGAADDSGLPNDRFFAVRPEGSVSTLKIQRTERGDSAVYLCASSRGQPPSFFGPGTRLTVL.

This rearrangement joins TRBV2 to TRBJ2-2; D remains unclear. The CDR3 consists of 14 residues. V shed 6 bases and J shed 0 bases, with 8 bases lying between them. The germline gives CDR1 SNHLY, CDR2 FYNNEI. CDR3 coding DNA: TGTGCCAGCAGAAGGCTAACGAACACCGGGGAGCTGTTTTTT. This encodes CASRRLTNTGELFF.

For the CDR3, the DNA is TGTGCCATCAGTGAGTCTAGCGGGAGCGGGATCGAGCAGTACTTC. Its protein product is CAISESSGSGIEQYF. The chain is built from TRBV10-3 and TRBJ2-7; 9 bases fit TRBD2. CDR3 length: 15 residues. Germline V gene sequence: CDR1 ENHRY, CDR2 SYGVKD. The V and J ends lost 0 bases and 6 bases, in that order; junction bases with no gene match: 6.

The V gene is TRBV4-2, the J gene TRBJ1-2, with D possibly being TRBD1 (6 bases). This CDR3 is 15 amino acids long. V was cut by 2 bases and J by 4 bases, with 14 bases left in between. Per germline, CDR1 LGHNA and CDR2 YNFKEQ. CDR3: CASSQPGQPTYGYTF. CDR3 bases: TGTGCCAGCAGCCAACCCGGACAGCCAACCTATGGCTACACCTTC.

This clone was seen only once. This chain uses TRBV7-9 with TRBJ1-6, with D unresolved. CDR3 size: 15 residues. In germline, CDR1 is SEHNR, CDR2 FQNEAQ (reference sequence). Trimming pared 3 bases from V and 7 bases from J, leaving 13 bases between. The CDR3 loop is CASSFGNNVNSPLHF. The CDR3 bases are TGTGCCAGCAGCTTCGGGAACAATGTGAATTCACCCCTCCACTTT. Supplemented by reference TRBV7-9 and TRBJ1-6, the full variable domain reads DTGVSQNPRHKITKRGQNVTFRCDPISEHNRLYWYRQTLGQGPEFLTYFQNEAQLEKSRLLSDRFSAERPKGSFSTLEIQRTEQGDSAMYLCASSFGNNVNSPLHFGNGTRLTVT.

V gene TRBV9 combines with J gene TRBJ2-2; 9 bases are shared with TRBD2. CDR1 is SGDLS, CDR2 YYNGEE, per germline. The trim removed 7 bases at V and 5 bases at J, leaving 6 bases unmatched. This CDR3 has 14 amino acids. The CDR3 DNA reads as TGTGCCAGCCGGCGTCTAGCGGGAACCGGGGAGCTGTTTTTT. Its translation is CASRRLAGTGELFF.

This chain joins TRBV27 and TRBJ1-2; D perhaps matches TRBD1 (5 bases). CDR3 length: 16 residues. Germline CDR1 MNHEY, CDR2 SMNVEV (reference sequence). V was cut by 0 bases and J by 3 bases, with 14 bases left in between. Here the CDR3 reads CASSLSGDRSHYGYTF. DNA for the CDR3: TGTGCCAGCAGTTTATCAGGGGACCGTTCCCACTATGGCTACACCTTC.

This clone came up once. V usage is TRBV14 and J usage is TRBJ2-2, with TRBD2 matching over 9 bases. The J segment lost 4 bases and the V segment lost 0 bases, leaving 9 bases of the junction unmatched. The CDR3 covers 18 residues. CDR1 is SGHDN and CDR2 is FVKESK in the germline V gene. CDR3 sequence (DNA): TGTGCCAGCAGCCAAGATTGGCGCGGGAGGGCCAGCACCGGGGAGCTGTTTTTT. The encoded protein is CASSQDWRGRASTGELFF.

The chain employs TRBV6-5 and TRBJ2-3, with D perhaps matching TRBD1 or TRBD2 (6 bases each). This CDR3 region has 14 residues. The V and J ends lost 6 bases and 7 bases respectively, with 17 bases between them. Germline V lookup: CDR1 MNHEY, CDR2 SVGAGI. In nucleotides, the CDR3 is TGTGCCAGCAGCGGGGGCGCGTCGAGGAATACGCAGTATTTT. Translated, it gives CASSGGASRNTQYF.

The chain employs TRBV24-1 and TRBJ1-2, with TRBD1 matching over 8 bases. With 1 base clipped from V and 6 bases from J, the junction kept 3 bases outside the gene matches. CDR1 KGHDR and CDR2 SFDVKD come from the germline V gene. CDR3 size: 14 residues. The CDR3 region is CATSDFYRGDGYTF. CDR3 sequence (DNA): TGTGCCACCAGTGATTTCTACAGGGGGGATGGCTACACCTTC.

The chain combines TRBV27 with TRBJ2-3, with D perhaps TRBD1 (5 bases). In germline, CDR1 is MNHEY, CDR2 SMNVEV (reference sequence). The CDR3 loop spans 15 amino acids. Between the trimmed V and J ends, which lost 7 bases and 2 bases, there was a span of 16 bases. The DNA for the CDR3 is TGTGCCAGCATCCTACTGGGCAGGGCCACAGATACGCAGTATTTT. Its translation: CASILLGRATDTQYF.

This clone was counted once. This rearrangement joins TRBV11-2 to TRBJ2-3, with a possible D match to TRBD2 (5 bases). V lost 1 base to trimming and J lost 0 bases, with 11 bases between them. The CDR3 loop spans 16 amino acids. The germline gives CDR1 SGHAT, CDR2 FQNNGV. DNA for the CDR3: TGTGCCAGCAGCTTAGTGGGTGGACTTAGCACAGATACGCAGTATTTT. Its translation is CASSLVGGLSTDTQYF. Looking up the rest from reference TRBV11-2 and TRBJ2-3 gives the full variable domain: EAGVAQSPRYKIIEKRQSVAFWCNPISGHATLYWYQQILGQGPKLLIQFQNNGVVDDSQLPKDRFSAERLKGVDSTLKIQPAKLEDSAVYLCASSLVGGLSTDTQYFGPGTRLTVL.

The chain joins TRBV18 to TRBJ2-5; 8 nucleotides match TRBD1. Germline V CDR1 and CDR2: KGHSH, LQKENI. J was trimmed by 5 bases and V by 3 bases; bases with no gene match: 11. The length of the CDR3 is 16 residues. The CDR3 loop is CASSPLGTGIRETQYF. The CDR3 DNA reads as TGTGCCAGCTCACCCCTAGGGACAGGCATCAGGGAGACCCAGTACTTC.

This sequence joins TRBV7-3 and TRBJ2-1; 7 positions match TRBD1. J gave up 6 bases and V 3 bases, and 11 bases lay outside the gene matches. Germline loops: CDR1 SGHTA, CDR2 FQGTGA. The CDR3 sequence is 16 residues long. The CDR3 protein is CASSLPGTVSTNEQFF. As DNA, the CDR3 is TGTGCCAGCAGCTTGCCCGGGACAGTCTCGACCAATGAGCAGTTCTTC.

With respect to this clone: The same CDR3 arises from other DNA sequences in this sample as well. V and J are TRBV18 and TRBJ2-5, with no clear D. The CDR3 length is 13 residues. Germline CDR1 and CDR2: KGHSH and LQKENI. V was cut by 6 bases and J by 1 base, with 9 bases left in between. The CDR3 DNA reads TGTGCCAGCTCCCGAGGTGCCCAAGAGACCCAGTACTTC. Its translation: CASSRGAQETQYF.

This clone was observed a single time. The chain employs TRBV4-2 and TRBJ2-7, with 14 bases lining up with TRBD2. This CDR3 is built from 16 residues. CDR1 LGHNA and CDR2 YNFKEQ come from the germline V gene. V lost 3 bases, J lost 3 bases, and 4 bases stayed unmatched. The CDR3 DNA is TGTGCCAGCAGCCATGAGACTAGCGGGAGGGTCTACGAGCAGTACTTC. Residues: CASSHETSGRVYEQYF.